This TCR delta chain was sequenced in a study of Vδ1+ human thymocytes. The study, taken as a whole, reports: In the thymus, TRG and TRD repertoires looked highly polyclonal with Gaussian CDR3 lengths. Thymic delta-chain repertoires held 20% to 25% Vdelta2 sequences and few Vdelta3, despite high sort purity.

Germline CDR1 TSWWSYY, CDR2 QGS. The junction had 15 bases not matched to a gene; V was cut back by 3 bases and J by 3 bases. This CDR3 contains 19 residues. Worth noting for this clone: The antigen is not known.

Sequences come from RNA converted to cDNA by reverse transcription. Multiplex PCR used pooled V-gene forward primers and a constant-region reverse primer to amplify CDR3s. With CATT, TCRdb re-called clones from the multiplex PCR reads. The data show roughly 56,000 delta-chain clones, about 15% seen once. The specimen sequenced was Vdelta1+ gamma-delta thymocytes from the thymus. Described subset: FACS-sorted CD3+ TCRalphabeta- TCRVdelta1+ TCRVdelta2- thymocytes. The receptor was derived from a girl under three years old who had congenital heart surgery. This chain uses TRDV1 with TRDJ1; 11 nucleotides line up with TRDD3. The CDR3 region is CALGDFPGRWGIRADKLIF. The CDR3 DNA sequence: TGTGCTCTTGGGGATTTTCCCGGGCGTTGGGGGATACGCGCCGATAAACTCATCTTT.